This T cell receptor (beta chain) was identified in a study of cytomegalovirus exposure and HLA in healthy donors. Study as a whole: Later analysis reported that the 120 validation repertoires shared the platform of the roughly 710 first-cohort repertoires.

Germline assignment: CDR1 MNHNS and CDR2 SASEGT. V was clipped by 2 bases and J by 7 bases; unmatched bases: 5. The CDR3 extends over 14 amino acids. Sequenced by immunoSEQ multiplex PCR; TCRdb stores in-frame clones only, minus some. The sample has 150,000 to 200,000 clones, about 89% seen once. Overall study findings and caveats: Associated with cytomegalovirus, according to the listing, were about 160 TCR beta chains. Specificity for CMV antigens was confirmed in vitro for a few of the CMV-associated chains.

As concerns this clone: The antigen is unknown.

This TCR was recovered from a man aged 30 to 39 in good health and CMV-seropositive. Sample: PBMCs. This chain connects TRBV6-1 to TRBJ1-5; the match to TRBD1 covers 7 bases. The CDR3 region is CASSERQGGQPQHF. The DNA of the CDR3 is TGTGCCAGCAGTGAAAGACAGGGAGGGCAGCCCCAGCATTTT.